A single sample gave rise to the 6 T cell receptor beta chains below, sequenced in a study of spatial heterogeneity in lung cancer. Stated time point: sample taken at primary tumor resection. Tumor, nontumor lung or frozen PBMC supplied whole RNA, sequenced without sorting. One entry per CDR3 protein, called by TCRdb with MiXCR from the 5' RACE reads. Here the sample spans about 53,000 distinct CDR3 sequences, around 6.7% being singletons. Sequenced material: PBMCs, taken at surgery. Every receptor here comes from a female donor with early-stage non-small cell lung cancer.

This clonotype was seen many times. The V call is TRBV7-9, the J call TRBJ2-5; D may be TRBD2 (5 bases). The germline V gene encodes CDR1 SEHNR and CDR2 FQNEAQ (reference sequence). V was shortened by 6 bases and J by 6 bases, with 14 bases between the two germline ends. This CDR3 is 13 amino acids long. The CDR3, as DNA: TGTGCCAGCAGTTTTACCGGGATGAAGACCCAGTACTTC. Translation gives CASSFTGMKTQYF.

This clonotype was observed many times. V gene TRBV5-1 combines with J gene TRBJ2-5; 9 nucleotides line up with TRBD1. CDR3 length: 16 amino acids. The J segment lost 2 bases and the V segment lost 4 bases, leaving 9 bases of the junction unmatched. Germline assignment: CDR1 SGHRS and CDR2 YFSETQ. The CDR3 DNA reads TGCGCCAGCAGCCGATCGTGGGGACAGGGACAAGAGACCCAGTACTTC. It is translated as CASSRSWGQGQETQYF.

This clonotype was observed at least ten times. This chain's CDR3 is CASSRGPGALNTEAFF. The CDR3 bases are TGTGCCAGCAGCAGGGGTCCAGGAGCGCTGAACACTGAAGCTTTCTTT. V and J are TRBV28 and TRBJ1-1; D perhaps matches TRBD1 (6 bases). CDR3 length: 16 residues. The germline V gene encodes CDR1 MDHEN and CDR2 SYDVKM. The V and J ends lost 6 bases and 0 bases respectively, with 17 bases between them.

This clonotype turned up a few times. Here the CDR3 reads CASTFLRGGQNIQYF. CDR3 coding DNA: TGTGCCAGCACATTCCTACGGGGGGGTCAAAACATTCAGTACTTC. The chain combines TRBV6-1 with TRBJ2-4, with 8 positions matching TRBD2. Looked up from germline, CDR1 is MNHNS and CDR2 is SASEGT. V gave up 7 bases and J gave up 5 bases; unmatched junction bases: 10. The CDR3 length is 15 residues.

This clonotype turned up a few times. The J gene is TRBJ2-5, the V gene TRBV25-1; D is perhaps TRBD1 or TRBD2 (5 bases each). The V end was cut by 5 bases, the J end by 4 bases, with 11 bases between. Germline CDR1 reads MGHDK; CDR2 reads SYGVNS. The CDR3 contains 13 residues. The CDR3 sequence: CASSKSGRETQYF. The CDR3 bases are TGTGCCAGCAGTAAGTCGGGGCGAGAGACCCAGTACTTC.

This clonotype occurred many times. The J gene is TRBJ1-2, the V gene TRBV12-3 or TRBV12-4; maybe TRBD1 (5 bases). The CDR3 runs 14 residues. V lost 5 bases to trimming and J lost 4 bases, with 14 bases between them. CDR3 residues: CASSVDPGTYGYTF. CDR3 nucleotide sequence: TGTGCCAGCAGTGTGGACCCGGGGACCTATGGCTACACCTTC.